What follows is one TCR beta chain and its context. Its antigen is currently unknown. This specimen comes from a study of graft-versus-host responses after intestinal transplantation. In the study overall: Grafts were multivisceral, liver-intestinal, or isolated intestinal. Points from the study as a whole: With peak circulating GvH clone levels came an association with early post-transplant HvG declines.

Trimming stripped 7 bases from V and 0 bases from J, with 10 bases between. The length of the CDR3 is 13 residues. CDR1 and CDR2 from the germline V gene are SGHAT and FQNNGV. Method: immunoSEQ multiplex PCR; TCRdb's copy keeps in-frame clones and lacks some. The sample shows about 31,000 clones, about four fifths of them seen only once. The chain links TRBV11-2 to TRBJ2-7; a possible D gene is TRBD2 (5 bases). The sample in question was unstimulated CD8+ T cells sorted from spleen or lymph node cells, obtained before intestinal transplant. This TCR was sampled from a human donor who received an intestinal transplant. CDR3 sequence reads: CASNRGRSYEQYF. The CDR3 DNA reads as TGTGCCAGCAACCGAGGGCGCTCCTACGAGCAGTACTTC.